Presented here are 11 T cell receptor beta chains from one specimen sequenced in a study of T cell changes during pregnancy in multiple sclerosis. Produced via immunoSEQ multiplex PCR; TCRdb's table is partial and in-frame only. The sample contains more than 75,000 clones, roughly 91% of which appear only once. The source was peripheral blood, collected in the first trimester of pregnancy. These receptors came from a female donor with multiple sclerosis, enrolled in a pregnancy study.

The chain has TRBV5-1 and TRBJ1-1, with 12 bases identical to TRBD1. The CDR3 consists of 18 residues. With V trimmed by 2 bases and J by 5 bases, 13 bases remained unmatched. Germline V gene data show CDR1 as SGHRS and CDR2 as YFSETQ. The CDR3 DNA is TGCGCCAGCAGCTTCCGGGGGGGACAGGGGGCTTTGGCGACTGAAGCTTTCTTT. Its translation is CASSFRGGQGALATEAFF.

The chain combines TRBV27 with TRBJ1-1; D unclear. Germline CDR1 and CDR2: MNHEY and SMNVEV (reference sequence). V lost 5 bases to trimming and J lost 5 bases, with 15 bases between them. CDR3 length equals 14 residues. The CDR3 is CASSRTRTGTEAFF. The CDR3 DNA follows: TGTGCCAGCAGTCGAACCCGGACGGGGACTGAAGCTTTCTTT.

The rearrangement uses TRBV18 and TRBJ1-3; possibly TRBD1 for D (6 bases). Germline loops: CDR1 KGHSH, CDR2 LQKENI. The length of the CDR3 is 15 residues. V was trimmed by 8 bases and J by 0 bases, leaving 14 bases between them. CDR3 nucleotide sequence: TGTGCCAGCCGGGCTAGGGACAACTCTGGAAACACCATATATTTT. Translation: CASRARDNSGNTIYF.

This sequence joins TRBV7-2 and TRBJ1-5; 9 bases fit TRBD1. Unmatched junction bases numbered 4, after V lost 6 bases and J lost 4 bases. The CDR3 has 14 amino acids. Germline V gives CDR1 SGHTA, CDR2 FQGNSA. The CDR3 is CASRPDRGNQPQHF. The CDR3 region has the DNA TGTGCCAGCAGACCTGACAGGGGGAATCAGCCCCAGCATTTT.

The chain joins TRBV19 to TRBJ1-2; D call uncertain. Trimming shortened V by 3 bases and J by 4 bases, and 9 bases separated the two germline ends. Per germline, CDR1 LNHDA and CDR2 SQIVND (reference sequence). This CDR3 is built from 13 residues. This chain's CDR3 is CASSIATPYGYTF. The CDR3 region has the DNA TGTGCCAGTAGTATTGCTACCCCCTATGGCTACACCTTC. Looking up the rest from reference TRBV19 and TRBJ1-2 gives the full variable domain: DGGITQSPKYLFRKEGQNVTLSCEQNLNHDAMYWYRQDPGQGLRLIYYSQIVNDFQKGDIAEGYSVSREKKESFPLTVTSAQKNPTAFYLCASSIATPYGYTFGSGTRLTVV.

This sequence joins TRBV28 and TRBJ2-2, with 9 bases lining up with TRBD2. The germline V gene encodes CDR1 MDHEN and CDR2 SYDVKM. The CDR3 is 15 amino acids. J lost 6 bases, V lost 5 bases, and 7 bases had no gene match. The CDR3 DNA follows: TGTGCCAGCAGTGAGGGTAGCGGGAGATCCGGGGAGCTGTTTTTT. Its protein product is CASSEGSGRSGELFF. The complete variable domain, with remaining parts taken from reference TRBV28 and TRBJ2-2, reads DVKVTQSSRYLVKRTGEKVFLECVQDMDHENMFWYRQDPGLGLRLIYFSYDVKMKEKGDIPEGYSVSREKKERFSLILESASTNQTSMYLCASSEGSGRSGELFFGEGSRLTVL.

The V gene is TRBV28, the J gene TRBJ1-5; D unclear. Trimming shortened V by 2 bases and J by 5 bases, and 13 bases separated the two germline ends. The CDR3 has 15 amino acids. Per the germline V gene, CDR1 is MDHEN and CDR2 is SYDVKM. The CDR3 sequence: CASSLELEGDQPQHF. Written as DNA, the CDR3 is TGTGCCAGCAGTTTAGAGTTAGAGGGAGATCAGCCCCAGCATTTT.

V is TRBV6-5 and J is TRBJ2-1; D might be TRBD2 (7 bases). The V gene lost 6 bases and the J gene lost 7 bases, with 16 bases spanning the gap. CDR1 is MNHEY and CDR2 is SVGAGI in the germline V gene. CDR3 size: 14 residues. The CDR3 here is CASRERGGRNEQFF. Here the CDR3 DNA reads TGTGCCAGCAGGGAGAGGGGGGGGCGGAATGAGCAGTTCTTC.

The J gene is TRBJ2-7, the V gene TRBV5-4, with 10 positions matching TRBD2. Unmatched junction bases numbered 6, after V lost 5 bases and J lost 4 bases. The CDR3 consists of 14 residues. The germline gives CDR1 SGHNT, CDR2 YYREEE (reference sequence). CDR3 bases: TGTGCCAGCAGTCATAGCGGGGGGCCTTACGAGCAGTACTTC. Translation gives CASSHSGGPYEQYF.

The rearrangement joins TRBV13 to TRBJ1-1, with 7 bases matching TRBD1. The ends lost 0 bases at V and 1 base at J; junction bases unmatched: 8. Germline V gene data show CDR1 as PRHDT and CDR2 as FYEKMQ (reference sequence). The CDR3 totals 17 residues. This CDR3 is CASSLGILGTENTEAFF. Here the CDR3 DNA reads TGTGCCAGCAGCTTAGGCATATTAGGGACAGAGAACACTGAAGCTTTCTTT.

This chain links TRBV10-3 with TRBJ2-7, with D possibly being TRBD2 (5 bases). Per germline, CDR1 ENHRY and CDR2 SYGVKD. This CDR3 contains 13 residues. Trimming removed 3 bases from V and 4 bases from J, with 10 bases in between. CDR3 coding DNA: TGTGCCATCAGTGACCCGGGAAGGTACGAGCAGTACTTC. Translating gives CAISDPGRYEQYF.